This T cell receptor (beta chain) originates from a study of blood T cell repertoires in COVID-19. Study summary: Material from acute and convalescent COVID-19 was sourced from the United States, Italy and Spain. From T cells, B-cell-depleted T cells, or PBMCs came the material, which was cDNA or gDNA.

CDR1 and CDR2 from the germline V gene are KGHSH and LQKENI. This CDR3 contains 17 residues. Unmatched junction bases numbered 6, after V lost 0 bases and J lost 2 bases. Authors' analysis steps: It was from reference gene primer amplification that nucleated cell counts were estimated. Libraries were prepared by immunoSEQ multiplex PCR; TCRdb keeps only in-frame clonotypes and omits some of them. D and trimming were read from the DNA, whereas the V and J calls and clone size are those reported in that table. The top ten clones hold 5.5% to 8% of a sample with a few hundred thousand clones, roughly 89% of them seen once.

Sequencing was performed on peripheral blood. The chain carries TRBV18 and TRBJ2-3, with 9 bases aligning to TRBD2. This sequence was found in a man between 60 and 75 years old who had recovered from COVID-19. As DNA, the CDR3 is TGTGCCAGCTCACCACCGAATAGCGGGGGATACACAGATACGCAGTATTTT. This sequence encodes CASSPPNSGGYTDTQYF.